This section outlines one T cell receptor beta chain sequence together with its context. Its antigen is undetermined. Documented time point: baseline, week 1 (first vaccination visit). As for treatment: pre-vaccination baseline after standard-of-care therapy. These data are taken from a study of a mutant IDH1 vaccine in newly diagnosed glioma. About the research overall: Most patients had received both radiotherapy and temozolomide, the prior options being radiotherapy, temozolomide, or both.

Using immunoSEQ multiplex PCR, the repertoire was profiled, and TCRdb retains in-frame clones only, with some absent. The sample lists 45,000 to 65,000 clones; about 82% were seen once. Findings and limits, study-wide: Vaccine-induced immune responses occurred in less than 95% of patients. Variations in leading peripheral T cell clonotypes appeared to have no connection with pseudoprogression.

The sequence was collected from a man aged 18 to 35 with glioma. The input for sequencing was PBMCs, taken from a glioma patient treated with radiotherapy, temozolomide or both.

This chain's CDR3 is CASSQAGQYQPQHF. Written as DNA, the CDR3 is TGCGCCAGCAGCCAAGCGGGGCAGTATCAGCCCCAGCATTTT. The chain employs TRBV4-1 and TRBJ1-5, with D maybe TRBD1 (5 bases). Between the trimmed V and J ends, which lost 1 base and 5 bases, there was a span of 9 bases. Germline V gene lookup returns CDR1 MGHRA and CDR2 YSYEKL. This CDR3 is 14 amino acids long.